These 31 T cell receptor beta chains were all obtained from the same sample, sequenced in a study of blood T cell repertoires in COVID-19. This table comes from immunoSEQ multiplex PCR, and its TCRdb copy is limited to in-frame clones, with some not included. The sample lists roughly 160,000 clones; 84% were seen once. The sequenced sample consisted of peripheral blood. The receptors derive from a man in his 70s with active or convalescent COVID-19.

The chain links TRBV27 to TRBJ2-5; 8 nucleotides line up with TRBD1. J gave up 2 bases and V 7 bases, and 9 bases lay outside the gene matches. This CDR3 comprises 15 residues. Germline V gene data show CDR1 as MNHEY and CDR2 as SMNVEV (reference sequence). The CDR3 DNA follows: TGTGCCAGCACCACCTGGACAGGGAAGCAAGAGACCCAGTACTTC. It is translated as CASTTWTGKQETQYF.

The CDR3 region has the DNA TGTGCCAGCATTCCGGTCGGGGTGGTTGGCTATGGCTACACCTTC. This translates into CASIPVGVVGYGYTF. This chain links TRBV28 with TRBJ1-2; D uncertain. CDR1 is MDHEN and CDR2 is SYDVKM in the germline V gene. This CDR3 has 15 amino acids. The ends were cut back, 7 bases at V and 4 bases at J, with 19 bases in the middle.

V usage is TRBV4-1 and J usage is TRBJ2-7; TRBD1 matches 8 bases. V shed 4 bases, J shed 4 bases, and the junction held 12 bases outside the gene matches. This CDR3 comprises 16 residues. Germline CDR1 reads MGHRA; CDR2 reads YSYEKL. Here the CDR3 DNA reads TGCGCCAGCAGCCCTCCGGGCTCAGGGGGCCTATACGAGCAGTACTTC. Translated: CASSPPGSGGLYEQYF.

In its sample, this clone was seen once. The CDR3 DNA is TGTGCCAGCAGCTTGGGCGGCGCGCGAGTGAACACTGAAGCTTTCTTT. Translated: CASSLGGARVNTEAFF. This chain joins TRBV5-5 and TRBJ1-1; no definite D call. The CDR3 runs 16 residues. V dropped 0 bases and J dropped 0 bases, with 12 bases sitting between them. The germline CDR1 and CDR2 sequences are SGHKS and YYEKEE (reference sequence).

The rearrangement links TRBV5-1 to TRBJ1-2; TRBD1 agrees at 7 bases. The V gene's germline CDR1 is SGHRS and CDR2 YFSETQ. V lost 2 bases, J lost 6 bases, and 4 bases stayed unmatched. CDR3 length equals 13 residues. CDR3 residues: CASSLNQGDGYTF. The CDR3 nucleotides read TGCGCCAGCAGCTTAAACCAGGGGGATGGCTACACCTTC.

The rearrangement joins TRBV12-3 or TRBV12-4 to TRBJ1-2; TRBD1 is a possible D gene (5 bases). The germline V and J ends were trimmed by 7 bases and 6 bases, with 15 bases remaining between them. The CDR3 sequence is 13 residues long. In DNA form, the CDR3 reads TGTGCCAGCACCAGTAGACAGAGTCATGGCTACACCTTC. It is translated as CASTSRQSHGYTF.

The chain employs TRBV6-2 or TRBV6-3 and TRBJ2-5; TRBD2 is a possible D gene (6 bases). The germline V and J ends were trimmed by 5 bases and 2 bases, with 15 bases remaining between them. This CDR3 is built from 15 residues. Germline V lookup: CDR1 MNHEY, CDR2 SVGEGT. In DNA, the CDR3 is TGTGCCAGCAGTGCGCCGGGACTTACTCAAGAGACCCAGTACTTC. As protein: CASSAPGLTQETQYF.

In this sample, this clone turned up a few times. The chain is built from TRBV5-1 and TRBJ2-3; TRBD2 matches 7 bases. The CDR3 is 17 residues long. The trim removed 2 bases at V and 2 bases at J, leaving 11 bases unmatched. The germline V gene has CDR1 SGHRS and CDR2 YFSETQ. The CDR3 spells CASSLPSLADPTDTQYF. The CDR3, as DNA: TGCGCCAGCAGCTTACCTTCTCTAGCGGACCCCACAGATACGCAGTATTTT.

In its sample, this clone was seen many times. Other DNA sequences in the sample encode the same CDR3. The rearrangement uses TRBV27 and TRBJ2-7; D is possibly TRBD2 (5 bases). The V end was cut by 3 bases, the J end by 3 bases, with 9 bases between. The germline V gene has CDR1 MNHEY and CDR2 SMNVEV (reference sequence). There are 13 residues in the CDR3. The CDR3 DNA is TGTGCCAGCAGTTTGAGGGAAAACTACGAGCAGTACTTC. It specifies CASSLRENYEQYF.

This rearrangement joins TRBV7-2 to TRBJ1-2; 10 nucleotides align to TRBD1. Germline V gives CDR1 SGHTA, CDR2 FQGNSA. With V trimmed by 3 bases and J by 5 bases, 12 bases remained unmatched. This CDR3 comprises 17 residues. In DNA form, the CDR3 reads TGTGCCAGCAGCTTCGACAGGGGGCTCAACGTCAAGTATGGCTACACCTTC. Translated, it gives CASSFDRGLNVKYGYTF.

The chain has TRBV9 and TRBJ1-1, with 7 nucleotides matching TRBD1. This CDR3 is built from 15 residues. V trimming: 3 bases; J trimming: 0 bases; junction bases outside the gene matches: 5. In germline, CDR1 is SGDLS, CDR2 YYNGEE. CDR3 in amino acids: CASSEYRGMNTEAFF. The CDR3 DNA reads TGTGCCAGCAGCGAATACAGGGGCATGAACACTGAAGCTTTCTTT.

This clone came up a few times. The gene calls are TRBV19 and TRBJ1-5; 7 bases agree with TRBD1. The CDR3 runs 15 residues. Germline-derived CDR1 and CDR2 are LNHDA and SQIVND (reference sequence). Losses at the gene ends were 5 bases for V and 0 bases for J; bases not matched to a gene: 4. The chain's CDR3 is CASSVQGLSNQPQHF. The DNA of the CDR3 is TGTGCCAGTAGTGTACAGGGGCTTAGCAATCAGCCCCAGCATTTT. The full variable domain, in which reference TRBV19 and TRBJ1-5 provide the parts outside the CDR3, is DGGITQSPKYLFRKEGQNVTLSCEQNLNHDAMYWYRQDPGQGLRLIYYSQIVNDFQKGDIAEGYSVSREKKESFPLTVTSAQKNPTAFYLCASSVQGLSNQPQHFGDGTRLSIL.

The chain uses TRBV2 and TRBJ1-1, with D perhaps matching TRBD1 (5 bases). This CDR3 is 13 amino acids long. Trimming stripped 7 bases from V and 1 base from J, with 10 bases between. Germline loops: CDR1 SNHLY, CDR2 FYNNEI. The CDR3 here is CASTSGGNTEAFF. The CDR3 nucleotides are TGTGCCAGCACCTCCGGGGGGAACACTGAAGCTTTCTTT.

V is TRBV6-2 or TRBV6-3 and J is TRBJ2-7; 7 nucleotides match TRBD2. Germline loops: CDR1 MNHEY, CDR2 SVGEGT. CDR3 length equals 18 residues. V gave up 2 bases and J gave up 2 bases; unmatched junction bases: 15. The CDR3 bases are TGTGCCAGCAGTTACGATCAAATGGTGGCCGGGAGGACCTACGAGCAGTACTTC. Its protein product is CASSYDQMVAGRTYEQYF.

This chain connects TRBV5-1 to TRBJ1-1, with 9 bases identical to TRBD1. Germline V gives CDR1 SGHRS, CDR2 YFSETQ. The junction had 6 bases not matched to a gene; V was cut back by 5 bases and J by 4 bases. This CDR3 contains 14 residues. CDR3 sequence: CASRPGQGVTEAFF. DNA of the CDR3: TGCGCCAGCAGGCCGGGACAGGGAGTCACTGAAGCTTTCTTT.

In this sample, this clone turned up once. This chain links TRBV27 with TRBJ1-6; D is possibly TRBD1 (5 bases). The CDR3 runs to 15 residues. CDR1 and CDR2 (germline): MNHEY, SMNVEV (reference sequence). Trimming cost V 2 bases and J 2 bases, with 7 bases left between them. This CDR3 is CASSLDRPYNSPLHF. In DNA, the CDR3 is TGTGCCAGCAGTTTAGACAGACCCTATAATTCACCCCTCCACTTT.

The chain is built from TRBV3-1 (or the pseudogene TRBV3-2) and TRBJ1-6; 11 nucleotides align to TRBD1. Germline V CDR1 and CDR2: LGHDT, YNNKEL (reference sequence). V lost 3 bases and J lost 10; bases outside the gene matches: 5. The CDR3 has 15 amino acids. The CDR3 sequence: CASSQGTGGFSPLHF. The CDR3 coding sequence is TGTGCCAGCAGCCAGGGGACAGGGGGATTCTCACCCCTCCACTTT.

The chain combines TRBV5-1 with TRBJ1-2; 9 nucleotides agree with TRBD1. The CDR3 extends over 15 amino acids. Per germline, CDR1 SGHRS and CDR2 YFSETQ. The junction had 6 bases not matched to a gene; V was cut back by 3 bases and J by 3 bases. This CDR3 reads CASSSQGASDYGYTF. In nucleotides, the CDR3 is TGCGCCAGCAGCTCACAGGGGGCCTCTGACTATGGCTACACCTTC.

V and J are TRBV12-5 and TRBJ2-7; 7 nucleotides agree with TRBD1. J gave up 0 bases and V 6 bases, and 2 bases lay outside the gene matches. There are 13 residues in the CDR3. Germline V gene data show CDR1 as LGHNT and CDR2 as FRNRAP. CDR3 sequence reads: CASGTGVSYEQYF. CDR3 nucleotide sequence: TGTGCTAGTGGCACAGGGGTCTCCTACGAGCAGTACTTC. The complete variable domain, with remaining parts taken from reference TRBV12-5 and TRBJ2-7, reads DARVTQTPRHKVTEMGQEVTMRCQPILGHNTVFWYRQTMMQGLELLAYFRNRAPLDDSGMPKDRFSAEMPDATLATLKIQPSEPRDSAVYFCASGTGVSYEQYFGPGTRLTVT.

The CDR3 reads CASSFRDRGLANEKLFF. The DNA for the CDR3 is TGTGCCAGCAGCTTCCGGGACAGGGGATTAGCTAATGAAAAACTGTTTTTT. The chain carries TRBV5-5 and TRBJ1-4; 10 bases align to TRBD1. The CDR3 has 17 amino acids. Germline assignment: CDR1 SGHKS and CDR2 YYEKEE (reference sequence). The trim removed 2 bases at V and 3 bases at J, leaving 7 bases unmatched.

The rearrangement uses TRBV6-6 and TRBJ2-3; TRBD2 is a possible D gene (6 bases). CDR3 size: 13 residues. Per the germline V gene, CDR1 is MNHNY and CDR2 is SVGAGI (reference sequence). Trimming pared 8 bases from V and 7 bases from J, leaving 16 bases between. The CDR3 region has the DNA TGTGCCAGCGACCTACTCGGAGGGTATACGCAGTATTTT. Its translation is CASDLLGGYTQYF.

The chain uses TRBV18 and TRBJ2-5, with TRBD2 matching over 7 bases. Losses at the gene ends were 2 bases for V and 1 base for J; bases not matched to a gene: 4. Germline V lookup: CDR1 KGHSH, CDR2 LQKENI. This CDR3 region has 15 residues. CDR3 residues: CASSPRLAAQETQYF. The CDR3 nucleotides are TGTGCCAGCTCACCAAGACTAGCTGCCCAAGAGACCCAGTACTTC.

This rearrangement joins TRBV19 to TRBJ2-4; 7 bases map to TRBD1. CDR1 and CDR2 from the germline V gene are LNHDA and SQIVND (reference sequence). CDR3 length: 16 residues. With V trimmed by 2 bases and J by 1 base, 5 bases remained unmatched. The CDR3 nucleotides read TGTGCCAGTAGTATAACAGGGGTTACGGCCAAAAACATTCAGTACTTC. The encoded protein is CASSITGVTAKNIQYF.

This sequence joins TRBV5-6 and TRBJ2-2; D is unclear. The CDR3 has 12 residues. Germline-derived CDR1 and CDR2 are SGHDT and YYEEEE. Trimming left V 4 bases short and J 6 bases short, with 7 bases between. The CDR3: CASSLGAGELFF. CDR3 nucleotide sequence: TGTGCCAGCAGCCTAGGTGCCGGGGAGCTGTTTTTT.

The J gene is TRBJ2-7, the V gene TRBV11-2, with TRBD2 identical over 8 bases. Trimming took 7 bases from V and 3 from J; bases not matched to a gene: 5. CDR1 is SGHAT and CDR2 is FQNNGV in the germline V gene. This CDR3 is 13 amino acids long. The CDR3 DNA follows: TGTGCCAGCACTTCGACTAGCGTCTACGAGCAGTACTTC. Translation gives CASTSTSVYEQYF.

The chain has TRBV10-3 and TRBJ1-1, with D tentatively TRBD1 (5 bases). Between the trimmed V and J ends, which lost 4 bases and 5 bases, there was a span of 11 bases. The CDR3 spans 13 residues. CDR1 ENHRY and CDR2 SYGVKD come from the germline V gene. DNA of the CDR3: TGTGCCATCAGTGGAAGGGAGGGGACTGAAGCTTTCTTT. Translated: CAISGREGTEAFF.

This chain joins TRBV19 and TRBJ1-5; D not certain. This CDR3 has 16 amino acids. The V end lost 0 bases, the J end lost 5 bases, and 14 bases lay between the germline ends. Per the germline V gene, CDR1 is LNHDA and CDR2 is SQIVND (reference sequence). The CDR3 protein is CASSIDPRSQDQPQHF. CDR3 sequence (DNA): TGTGCCAGTAGTATAGATCCCAGATCGCAGGATCAGCCCCAGCATTTT.

This clone occurred many times. This rearrangement joins TRBV6-6 to TRBJ1-1, with a possible D match to TRBD1 (5 bases). The CDR3 is made up of 13 amino acids. Per the germline V gene, CDR1 is MNHNY and CDR2 is SVGAGI (reference sequence). Deletions cut 5 bases from V and 0 bases from J, with 7 bases between. CDR3 sequence reads: CASSTGVNTEAFF. The CDR3 region has the DNA TGTGCCAGCAGTACGGGGGTGAACACTGAAGCTTTCTTT.

The chain couples TRBV7-2 to TRBJ1-2, with D perhaps TRBD1 (5 bases). Trimming shortened V by 6 bases and J by 8 bases, and 16 bases separated the two germline ends. CDR3 length equals 13 residues. The germline CDR1 and CDR2 sequences are SGHTA and FQGNSA. For the CDR3, the DNA is TGTGCCAGCAGTGTCGCGGGGGATCGCGGCTACACCTTC. Its translation: CASSVAGDRGYTF.

The V and J genes are TRBV5-1 and TRBJ2-2; 7 nucleotides line up with TRBD1. Germline V gene sequence: CDR1 SGHRS, CDR2 YFSETQ. This CDR3 comprises 18 residues. V trimming: 0 bases; J trimming: 0 bases; junction bases outside the gene matches: 8. The CDR3 is CASSLAGTERTNTGELFF. Written as DNA, the CDR3 is TGCGCCAGCAGCTTGGCGGGGACAGAAAGAACGAACACCGGGGAGCTGTTTTTT.

The V and J genes are TRBV6-4 and TRBJ2-1; D unclear. CDR3 size: 15 residues. Germline values: CDR1 MRHNA, CDR2 SNTAGT. Trimming left V 0 bases short and J 0 bases short, with 6 bases between. CDR3 in amino acids: CASSDSPSSYNEQFF. CDR3 in DNA: TGTGCCAGCAGTGACTCCCCGAGCTCCTACAATGAGCAGTTCTTC.